Reported below is one T cell receptor beta chain. Its antigen is undetermined. Assay used: immunoSEQ multiplex PCR; TCRdb lists only in-frame clones, some missing. This table holds hundreds of thousands of clones, 95% to 98% found once. This entry is derived from a study of shared clonotypes between healthy human individuals. Whole-study findings and limits: A handful of donors had 5% to 6.5% of their naive CD4 clonotypes in common. It was expected that sequencing depth would affect clonotype sharing among donors.

Terminally differentiated effector memory CD45RA+ cells were left out of the naive CD8 fraction, which was CD45RO-negative and positively selected for CCR7. V dropped 2 bases and J dropped 5 bases, with 17 bases sitting between them. Germline CDR1 reads SGHRS; CDR2 reads YFSETQ. This CDR3 is 15 amino acids long. This sequence joins TRBV5-1 and TRBJ2-7; D is possibly TRBD2 (6 bases). The sample consisted of naive CD8+ T cells sorted from blood. This receptor was taken from a man aged 25 to 45 in good health. The DNA of the CDR3 is TGCGCCAGCAGCTTCCGCCGACTAGAGACGGACGAGCAGTACTTC. Translation gives CASSFRRLETDEQYF.